This passage covers 6 T cell receptor beta chains from one sample sequenced in a study of cytomegalovirus exposure and HLA in healthy donors. Both 60 Vbeta primers and 13 Jbeta primers went into the PCR. Assay: immunoSEQ multiplex PCR; the TCRdb copy retains only in-frame clones and omits some. The data show about 140,000 clones, with roughly 80% seen just once and 2.5% to 3.5% held by the top ten. The sample taken for sequencing was PBMCs. The receptors here all came from a female donor in good health and CMV-seronegative.

The chain is built from TRBV4-1 and TRBJ2-7; possibly TRBD1 for D (6 bases). CDR1 and CDR2 (germline): MGHRA, YSYEKL. The CDR3 is 13 residues long. V lost 5 bases, J lost 3 bases, and 11 bases lay in between. The CDR3 sequence: CASSRGLNYEQYF. The CDR3 nucleotides read TGCGCCAGCAGCAGGGGGTTGAACTACGAGCAGTACTTC.

The V gene is TRBV10-3, the J gene TRBJ1-3, with TRBD1 matching over 7 bases. The CDR3 is 14 residues long. V was clipped by 6 bases and J by 0 bases; unmatched bases: 2. Germline loops: CDR1 ENHRY, CDR2 SYGVKD. The CDR3 sequence: CAIRGDSSGNTIYF. CDR3 in DNA: TGTGCCATCAGAGGGGACAGCTCTGGAAACACCATATATTTT.

This chain connects TRBV27 to TRBJ1-1; D not certain. V was cut by 7 bases and J by 1 base, with 19 bases left in between. The CDR3 sequence is 16 residues long. Germline CDR1 reads MNHEY; CDR2 reads SMNVEV (reference sequence). CDR3 amino acids: CASTLRFQTGNTEAFF. The CDR3 nucleotides are TGTGCCAGCACCTTGAGATTTCAAACGGGGAACACTGAAGCTTTCTTT.

This chain joins TRBV5-1 and TRBJ2-1, with D unresolved. This CDR3 contains 11 residues. V was shortened by 4 bases and J by 8 bases, with 7 bases between the two germline ends. Germline CDR1 is SGHRS and CDR2 is YFSETQ. The CDR3 DNA follows: TGCGCCAGCAGCCGGAGCTATGAGCAGTTCTTC. This encodes CASSRSYEQFF.

This chain links TRBV9 with TRBJ1-2; D is perhaps TRBD1 (5 bases). CDR1 is SGDLS and CDR2 is YYNGEE in the germline V gene. Between the trimmed V and J ends, which lost 0 bases and 2 bases, there was a span of 11 bases. This CDR3 has 15 residues. As DNA, the CDR3 is TGTGCCAGCAGCGTAGGTGGGGCTGACAACTATGGCTACACCTTC. The encoded protein is CASSVGGADNYGYTF.

The chain is built from TRBV9 and TRBJ2-1; 15 positions match TRBD2. The CDR3 runs 19 residues. CDR1 is SGDLS and CDR2 is YYNGEE in the germline V gene. Trimming cost V 2 bases and J 0 bases; bases outside gene matches: 6. CDR3 region: CASSVGLAGGPSSYNEQFF. CDR3 sequence (DNA): TGTGCCAGCAGCGTCGGACTAGCGGGAGGGCCGAGCTCCTACAATGAGCAGTTCTTC.